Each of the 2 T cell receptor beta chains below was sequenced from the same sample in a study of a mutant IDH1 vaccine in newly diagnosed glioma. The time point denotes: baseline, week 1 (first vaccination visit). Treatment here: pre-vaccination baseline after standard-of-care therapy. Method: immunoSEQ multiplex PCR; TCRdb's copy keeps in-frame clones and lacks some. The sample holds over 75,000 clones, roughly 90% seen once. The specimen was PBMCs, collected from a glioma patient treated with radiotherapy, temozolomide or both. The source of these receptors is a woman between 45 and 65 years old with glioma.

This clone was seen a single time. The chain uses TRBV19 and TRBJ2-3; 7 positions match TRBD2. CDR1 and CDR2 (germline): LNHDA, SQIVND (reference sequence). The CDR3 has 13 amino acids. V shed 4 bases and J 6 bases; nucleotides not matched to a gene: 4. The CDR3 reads CASSTMTSDTQYF. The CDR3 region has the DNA TGTGCCAGTAGTACCATGACTAGCGATACGCAGTATTTT. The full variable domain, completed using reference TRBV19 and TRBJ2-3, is DGGITQSPKYLFRKEGQNVTLSCEQNLNHDAMYWYRQDPGQGLRLIYYSQIVNDFQKGDIAEGYSVSREKKESFPLTVTSAQKNPTAFYLCASSTMTSDTQYFGPGTRLTVL.

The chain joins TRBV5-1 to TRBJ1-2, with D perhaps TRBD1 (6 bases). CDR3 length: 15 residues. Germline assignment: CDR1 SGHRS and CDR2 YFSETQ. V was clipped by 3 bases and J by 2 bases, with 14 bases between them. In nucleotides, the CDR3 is TGCGCCAGCAGCTCGAACAGGGACCAGAACTATGGCTACACCTTC. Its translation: CASSSNRDQNYGYTF. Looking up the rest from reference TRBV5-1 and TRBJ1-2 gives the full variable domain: KAGVTQTPRYLIKTRGQQVTLSCSPISGHRSVSWYQQTPGQGLQFLFEYFSETQRNKGNFPGRFSGRQFSNSRSEMNVSTLELGDSALYLCASSSNRDQNYGYTFGSGTRLTVV.